The 31 T cell receptor beta chains below all came from one sample that was sequenced in a study of T-cell reconstitution after alpha-beta-depleted transplantation in children. TCRbeta library construction was performed incorporating unique molecular identifiers. TCRdb analysed the PCR reads with MiXCR anew, one entry per CDR3 protein. The table has 45,000 to 70,000 distinct CDR3 sequences, 44% seen once. The sample was PBMCs, mostly from graft donor cells, taken 360 days after TCRalphabeta/CD19-depleted stem cell transplant. The receptors come from a male patient younger than 18 who had a stem cell transplant for acute lymphoblastic leukemia, so the T cells may come from the graft donor.

The V call is TRBV5-1, the J call TRBJ2-1; the match to TRBD2 covers 10 bases. V gave up 2 bases and J gave up 9 bases; unmatched junction bases: 8. This CDR3 comprises 15 residues. Germline CDR1 reads SGHRS; CDR2 reads YFSETQ. This CDR3 reads CASSFVTSGKGEQFF. The DNA of the CDR3 is TGCGCCAGCAGCTTCGTCACTAGCGGGAAGGGTGAGCAGTTCTTC.

The chain joins TRBV12-5 to TRBJ2-5; D ambiguous. Germline lookup yields CDR1 LGHNT and CDR2 FRNRAP. This CDR3 contains 12 residues. V shed 5 bases and J shed 7 bases, with 11 bases lying between them. The CDR3 region is CASGKPLGTQYF. The CDR3 DNA reads TGTGCTAGTGGTAAACCACTGGGGACCCAGTACTTC.

V usage is TRBV5-6 and J usage is TRBJ2-1; D is possibly TRBD1 (6 bases). Trimming pared 2 bases from V and 7 bases from J, leaving 10 bases between. The germline CDR1 and CDR2 sequences are SGHDT and YYEEEE. This CDR3 contains 13 residues. In nucleotides, the CDR3 is TGTGCCAGCAGCTTCACAGGGTTGAATGAGCAGTTCTTC. Its translation: CASSFTGLNEQFF.

This clonotype was detected a few times. V gene TRBV5-8 combines with J gene TRBJ2-3; 7 bases are a match to TRBD1. J gave up 2 bases and V 4 bases, and 7 bases lay outside the gene matches. CDR1 and CDR2 from the germline V gene are SGHTS and YDEGEE. The CDR3 contains 15 residues. CDR3 protein: CASSVWDSNTDTQYF. DNA of the CDR3: TGTGCCAGCAGCGTATGGGACAGTAACACAGATACGCAGTATTTT. Supplemented by reference TRBV5-8 and TRBJ2-3, the full variable domain reads EAGVTQSPTHLIKTRGQQATLRCSPISGHTSVYWYQQALGLGLQFLLWYDEGEERNRGNFPPRFSGRQFPNYSSELNVNALELEDSALYLCASSVWDSNTDTQYFGPGTRLTVL.

V is TRBV27 and J is TRBJ2-1; 7 nucleotides align to TRBD2. The V gene's germline CDR1 is MNHEY and CDR2 SMNVEV (reference sequence). This CDR3 region has 17 residues. The V segment lost 4 bases and the J segment 4 bases; nucleotides outside the gene matches: 13. The CDR3 nucleotides read TGTGCCAGCAGTTCCCTAGGGGTGGGAGGGTCTTACAATGAGCAGTTCTTC. It codes for CASSSLGVGGSYNEQFF.

This clonotype has just a few counts. The CDR3 coding sequence is TGTGCCAGCAGTTTTAACAGGCGGATTGGAAACACCATATATTTT. Protein sequence: CASSFNRRIGNTIYF. J is TRBJ1-3 and V is TRBV12-3 or TRBV12-4; the D gene is possibly TRBD1 (5 bases). The CDR3 covers 15 residues. The V and J ends lost 3 bases and 3 bases respectively, with 12 bases between them.

This clonotype was seen more than once but under ten times. The chain couples TRBV5-1 to TRBJ2-1, with 9 nucleotides matching TRBD2. Unmatched junction bases numbered 7, after V lost 3 bases and J lost 3 bases. Germline values: CDR1 SGHRS, CDR2 YFSETQ. The CDR3 totals 16 residues. The CDR3 coding sequence is TGCGCCAGCAGCTCAAGGGCTAGCGGGGTCTACAATGAGCAGTTCTTC. Its protein is CASSSRASGVYNEQFF.

The CDR3 loop is CASSVADGTGTLGYYGYTF. CDR3 nucleotide sequence: TGTGCCAGCAGCGTGGCTGACGGGACAGGGACTCTCGGGTACTATGGCTACACCTTC. The chain employs TRBV9 and TRBJ1-2, with TRBD1 matching 9 bases. Trimming removed 2 bases from V and 3 bases from J; junction bases left unmatched: 17. CDR3 size: 19 residues. Looked up from germline, CDR1 is SGDLS and CDR2 is YYNGEE. Full variable domain (outside the CDR3, taken from reference TRBV9 and TRBJ1-2): DSGVTQTPKHLITATGQRVTLRCSPRSGDLSVYWYQQSLDQGLQFLIQYYNGEERAKGNILERFSAQQFPDLHSELNLSSLELGDSALYFCASSVADGTGTLGYYGYTFGSGTRLTVV.

J is TRBJ1-2 and V is TRBV19, with D unclear. This CDR3 has 12 residues. From germline, CDR1 is LNHDA and CDR2 SQIVND (reference sequence). The germline V and J ends were trimmed by 5 bases and 5 bases, with 9 bases remaining between them. In nucleotides, the CDR3 is TGTGCCAGTAGTCGGGTTCCATATGGCTACACCTTC. This encodes CASSRVPYGYTF.

This chain joins TRBV4-3 and TRBJ2-7; 8 positions agree with TRBD2. The CDR3 extends over 16 amino acids. Germline V lookup: CDR1 LGHNA, CDR2 YSLEER. Unmatched junction bases numbered 9, after V lost 4 bases and J lost 1 base. CDR3 residues: CASSLHERGSSYEQYF. The CDR3 DNA follows: TGCGCCAGCAGCCTTCATGAGCGGGGGTCGTCCTACGAGCAGTACTTC.

This clonotype has only a few counts. The chain recombines TRBV5-1 with TRBJ2-5; D uncertain. Germline V gene data show CDR1 as SGHRS and CDR2 as YFSETQ. V was trimmed by 6 bases and J by 1 base, leaving 19 bases between them. The CDR3 is 16 residues long. The CDR3 reads CASTRGASGLQETQYF. The DNA of the CDR3 is TGCGCCAGCACCCGCGGAGCTAGTGGTCTCCAAGAGACCCAGTACTTC.

The gene calls are TRBV29-1 and TRBJ2-1; tentative D call: TRBD1 (5 bases). The CDR3 has 14 amino acids. The germline CDR1 and CDR2 sequences are SQVTM and ANQGSEA. Trimming removed 6 bases from V and 0 bases from J, with 12 bases in between. In DNA, the CDR3 is TGCAGCGTGGCCAGGGCCCCCTCCTACAATGAGCAGTTCTTC. This gives the protein CSVARAPSYNEQFF.

The chain has TRBV5-1 and TRBJ2-6, with TRBD1 as a possible D gene (6 bases). CDR1 is SGHRS and CDR2 is YFSETQ in the germline V gene. V lost 2 bases to trimming and J lost 0 bases, with 12 bases between them. This CDR3 spans 17 amino acids. This CDR3 is CASSFGTIYSGANVLTF. The DNA of the CDR3 is TGCGCCAGCAGCTTCGGGACAATTTACTCTGGGGCCAACGTCCTGACTTTC.

V and J are TRBV10-3 and TRBJ2-3; TRBD2 matches at 11 bases. The CDR3 extends over 19 amino acids. The junction had 16 bases not matched to a gene; V was cut back by 6 bases and J by 2 bases. Germline values: CDR1 ENHRY, CDR2 SYGVKD. The CDR3 sequence: CAIRIRELAGGQYTDTQYF. CDR3 DNA sequence: TGTGCCATCAGAATCCGGGAATTAGCGGGAGGGCAGTACACAGATACGCAGTATTTT.

This clonotype was picked up a small number of times. The chain couples TRBV28 to TRBJ1-1; D may be TRBD1 (6 bases). CDR1 MDHEN and CDR2 SYDVKM come from the germline V gene. V lost 5 bases, J lost 5 bases, and 15 bases lay in between. This CDR3 spans 14 amino acids. The CDR3 sequence is CASSPRQAGTEAFF. As DNA, the CDR3 is TGTGCCAGCAGTCCACGACAGGCGGGGACTGAAGCTTTCTTT.

The DNA for the CDR3 is TGTGCCAGCAGTTTGGACTGGGATAGTTTCTCCTACGAGCAGTACTTC. Translated, it gives CASSLDWDSFSYEQYF. The rearrangement links TRBV12-3 or TRBV12-4 to TRBJ2-7; a possible D gene is TRBD2 (5 bases). There are 16 residues in the CDR3. Trimming cost V 3 bases and J 0 bases, with 15 bases left between them.

This clonotype came up a few times. The chain recombines TRBV27 with TRBJ1-5; a possible D gene is TRBD1 (5 bases). The length of the CDR3 is 18 residues. The germline V gene encodes CDR1 MNHEY and CDR2 SMNVEV (reference sequence). V lost 5 bases and J 0 bases, leaving 20 bases between the germline ends. The CDR3 spells CASSDDTWDGYSNQPQHF. The CDR3 bases are TGTGCCAGCAGTGACGACACTTGGGACGGCTATAGCAATCAGCCCCAGCATTTT.

There are a few counts of this clonotype. The chain links TRBV28 to TRBJ2-3; 7 bases match TRBD2. The V gene's germline CDR1 is MDHEN and CDR2 SYDVKM. The V segment lost 2 bases and the J segment 4 bases; nucleotides outside the gene matches: 6. This CDR3 comprises 15 residues. The CDR3 spells CASSLNAGVADTQYF. The CDR3 DNA follows: TGTGCCAGCAGTTTAAACGCGGGAGTGGCAGATACGCAGTATTTT.

This clonotype was recorded a few times. The chain employs TRBV20-1 and TRBJ2-5; 10 bases fit TRBD1. This CDR3 has 13 amino acids. Germline V CDR1 and CDR2: DFQATT, SNEGSKA (reference sequence). Trimming at V came to 8 bases and at J to 2 bases, leaving 5 bases not matched to a gene. CDR3 protein: CSLPGQGQETQYF. The CDR3 coding sequence is TGCAGTCTCCCGGGACAGGGGCAAGAGACCCAGTACTTC.

The chain carries TRBV12-3 or TRBV12-4 and TRBJ2-5; D gene unclear. V lost 1 base and J lost 4, with 7 bases in between. This CDR3 spans 13 amino acids. DNA for the CDR3: TGTGCCAGCAGTTTAGGGACGCTAGAGACCCAGTACTTC. Its protein is CASSLGTLETQYF.

In DNA, the CDR3 is TGTGCCAGCTCACTCCAAAGAGAGACCCAGTACTTC. Residues: CASSLQRETQYF. This chain joins TRBV18 and TRBJ2-5; D is unclear. CDR1 and CDR2 (germline): KGHSH, LQKENI. V dropped 4 bases and J dropped 4 bases, with 7 bases sitting between them. CDR3 length equals 12 residues.

The gene calls are TRBV5-1 and TRBJ2-3; maybe TRBD1 (5 bases). The CDR3 covers 14 residues. V was shortened by 4 bases and J by 0 bases, with 9 bases between the two germline ends. Germline values: CDR1 SGHRS, CDR2 YFSETQ. DNA of the CDR3: TGCGCCAGCAGCAGGGGAACTAGCACAGATACGCAGTATTTT. It specifies CASSRGTSTDTQYF. Drawing the rest from reference TRBV5-1 and TRBJ2-3, the complete variable domain is KAGVTQTPRYLIKTRGQQVTLSCSPISGHRSVSWYQQTPGQGLQFLFEYFSETQRNKGNFPGRFSGRQFSNSRSEMNVSTLELGDSALYLCASSRGTSTDTQYFGPGTRLTVL.

The chain carries TRBV3-1 and TRBJ2-3; D unresolved. This CDR3 has 15 amino acids. Germline CDR1 reads LGHDT; CDR2 reads YNNKEL (reference sequence). V was shortened by 4 bases and J by 5 bases, with 16 bases between the two germline ends. For the CDR3, the DNA is TGTGCCAGCAGCCCCCGACTCCTGTTCAAAGATACGCAGTATTTT. It encodes CASSPRLLFKDTQYF.

In its sample, this clonotype was seen many times. This sequence joins TRBV2 and TRBJ2-7; 9 nucleotides agree with TRBD2. With V trimmed by 3 bases and J by 3 bases, 6 bases remained unmatched. CDR3 size: 15 residues. Per germline, CDR1 SNHLY and CDR2 FYNNEI. Here the CDR3 DNA reads TGTGCCAGCAGTGAGTGGGCTAGCGGGGACTACGAGCAGTACTTC. Amino acids: CASSEWASGDYEQYF. Supplemented by reference TRBV2 and TRBJ2-7, the full variable domain reads EPEVTQTPSHQVTQMGQEVILRCVPISNHLYFYWYRQILGQKVEFLVSFYNNEISEKSEIFDDQFSVERPDGSNFTLKIRSTKLEDSAMYFCASSEWASGDYEQYFGPGTRLTVT.

In this sample, this clonotype turned up a few times. The chain has TRBV20-1 and TRBJ2-1, with TRBD1 identical over 7 bases. The germline gives CDR1 DFQATT, CDR2 SNEGSKA (reference sequence). Unmatched junction bases numbered 4, after V lost 0 bases and J lost 8 bases. CDR3 size: 13 residues. CDR3 residues: CSARDDREYEQFF. For the CDR3, the DNA is TGCAGTGCTAGAGACGACAGGGAATATGAGCAGTTCTTC.

This clonotype was counted at least ten times. V gene TRBV29-1 combines with J gene TRBJ2-4; the D gene is possibly TRBD2 (6 bases). With 5 bases removed from V and 9 bases from J, the gap between germline ends came to 20 bases. Germline assignment: CDR1 SQVTM and CDR2 ANQGSEA. This CDR3 region has 14 residues. CDR3 in amino acids: CSVQPPGREVIQYF. CDR3 DNA sequence: TGCAGCGTTCAACCCCCCGGAAGGGAGGTCATTCAGTACTTC.

Regarding this clonotype: Germline and junction disagree at one end, which may indicate a read error. The chain couples TRBV5-6 to TRBJ2-7, with TRBD1 matching over 8 bases. This CDR3 region has 14 residues. Per germline, CDR1 SGHDT and CDR2 YYEEEE. The CDR3 spells CASSLGTGSYEQCF. The CDR3 coding sequence is TGTGCCAGCAGCTTGGGGACAGGGTCCTACGAGCAGTGCTTC.

The chain combines TRBV5-5 with TRBJ2-2; 7 positions agree with TRBD2. CDR3 length equals 17 residues. Germline V gives CDR1 SGHKS, CDR2 YYEKEE (reference sequence). With V trimmed by 0 bases and J by 1 base, 6 bases remained unmatched. This CDR3 reads CASSLVTAGVNTGELFF. In DNA form, the CDR3 reads TGTGCCAGCAGCTTGGTGACCGCGGGAGTGAACACCGGGGAGCTGTTTTTT.

This clonotype was seen more than once but under ten times. The genes are TRBV5-5 and TRBJ2-5, with D possibly being TRBD1 (5 bases). The CDR3 consists of 13 residues. The V end lost 0 bases, the J end lost 4 bases, and 7 bases lay between the germline ends. Germline V CDR1 and CDR2: SGHKS, YYEKEE (reference sequence). The CDR3 DNA sequence: TGTGCCAGCAGCTTGGCTAGGGGAGAGACCCAGTACTTC. Translated: CASSLARGETQYF.

This clonotype was seen only once. V is TRBV25-1 and J is TRBJ1-1; D is unclear. Germline V gene data show CDR1 as MGHDK and CDR2 as SYGVNS. V gave up 4 bases and J gave up 2 bases, with 17 bases separating them. The CDR3 extends over 16 amino acids. CDR3 amino acids: CASSAHHLVLNTEAFF. DNA for the CDR3: TGTGCCAGCAGTGCCCATCACCTTGTTTTAAACACTGAAGCTTTCTTT.

Here the CDR3 DNA reads TGTGCCAGCAGCGCTTACCATTCAGGGAGGGATGAGCAGTTCTTC. Its translation is CASSAYHSGRDEQFF. The V and J genes are TRBV9 and TRBJ2-1, with 7 bases lining up with TRBD2. CDR1 is SGDLS, CDR2 YYNGEE, per germline. The junction had 11 bases not matched to a gene; V was cut back by 3 bases and J by 8 bases. The CDR3 is 15 amino acids.